Listed here are 9 T cell receptor beta chains from one sample, sequenced in a study of CD4 T cells in relation to SARS-CoV-2 and coronaviruses. Clones were read by immunoSEQ multiplex PCR, and TCRdb kept only the in-frame ones, dropping some. The sample lists roughly 11,000 clones; over 80% were seen once. The sample taken for sequencing was naive CD4+ T cells from PBMCs. Subset denoted: naive CD4+ T cells isolated by negative enrichment. The source is an adult with COVID-19.

This clone was observed once. The CDR3 loop is CASSPGLVGYTF. The DNA for the CDR3 is TGTGCCAGCAGTCCGGGTCTGGTTGGCTACACCTTC. This chain joins TRBV28 and TRBJ1-2; D is uncertain. In germline, CDR1 is MDHEN, CDR2 SYDVKM. Deletions cut 5 bases from V and 7 bases from J, with 11 bases between. The CDR3 runs 12 residues.

The gene calls are TRBV6-2 or TRBV6-3 and TRBJ2-1, with 9 bases that match TRBD1. V lost 4 bases, J lost 5 bases, and 6 bases stayed unmatched. The CDR3 length is 15 residues. From germline, CDR1 is MNHEY and CDR2 SVGEGT. CDR3 bases: TGTGCCAGCAGTTCACAGGGGGCTACCAACAATGAGCAGTTCTTC. This gives the protein CASSSQGATNNEQFF.

This clone has only one observation. The gene calls are TRBV5-1 and TRBJ1-2; TRBD1 aligns across 7 bases. J lost 6 bases, V lost 4 bases, and 12 bases had no gene match. CDR3 size: 15 residues. Germline CDR1 reads SGHRS; CDR2 reads YFSETQ. The CDR3 nucleotides are TGCGCCAGCAGCGTAGACAGGGCCCCCCTGGATGGCTACACCTTC. Its translation: CASSVDRAPLDGYTF. The complete variable domain, with remaining parts taken from reference TRBV5-1 and TRBJ1-2, reads KAGVTQTPRYLIKTRGQQVTLSCSPISGHRSVSWYQQTPGQGLQFLFEYFSETQRNKGNFPGRFSGRQFSNSRSEMNVSTLELGDSALYLCASSVDRAPLDGYTFGSGTRLTVV.

The chain links TRBV6-5 to TRBJ1-5, with D possibly TRBD1 on 5 matching bases. Germline V gene data show CDR1 as MNHEY and CDR2 as SVGAGI. The V gene lost 6 bases and the J gene lost 6 bases, with 15 bases spanning the gap. The CDR3 runs 14 residues. DNA of the CDR3: TGTGCCAGCAGGGATAGACAGTTAGGTCAGCCCCAGCATTTT. Encoded protein: CASRDRQLGQPQHF.

The chain links TRBV19 to TRBJ2-3, with D hard to call. Germline V gene sequence: CDR1 LNHDA, CDR2 SQIVND (reference sequence). This CDR3 is 12 amino acids long. The germline V and J ends were trimmed by 2 bases and 6 bases, with 6 bases remaining between them. Here the CDR3 DNA reads TGTGCCAGTAGTATATCTAGGGATACGCAGTATTTT. This translates into CASSISRDTQYF.

This chain joins TRBV24-1 and TRBJ2-1; perhaps TRBD1 as D (6 bases). From germline, CDR1 is KGHDR and CDR2 SFDVKD. The CDR3 sequence is 14 residues long. Trimming took off 4 bases at V and 7 bases at J, with 13 bases between the two ends. The chain's CDR3 is CATSETGRWNEQFF. CDR3 coding DNA: TGTGCCACCAGTGAAACAGGGCGATGGAATGAGCAGTTCTTC.

The table lists this clone with a few counts. The gene calls are TRBV7-3 and TRBJ2-2; no clear D gene. V was trimmed by 5 bases and J by 4 bases, leaving 8 bases between them. The CDR3 is 13 residues long. CDR1 and CDR2 from the germline V gene are SGHTA and FQGTGA. This chain's CDR3 is CASSHPTTGELFF. The CDR3 nucleotides read TGTGCCAGCAGCCACCCCACCACCGGGGAGCTGTTTTTT.

The chain carries TRBV27 and TRBJ2-5; 10 bases align to TRBD2. V was clipped by 3 bases and J by 2 bases; unmatched bases: 9. Germline lookup yields CDR1 MNHEY and CDR2 SMNVEV (reference sequence). This CDR3 is 17 amino acids long. The CDR3 is CASSFYPGLASQETQYF. CDR3 DNA sequence: TGTGCCAGCAGTTTCTACCCGGGACTAGCGTCACAAGAGACCCAGTACTTC.

The chain carries TRBV3-1 (or the pseudogene TRBV3-2) and TRBJ1-5, with D hard to call. Trimming removed 2 bases from V and 4 bases from J, with 9 bases in between. The CDR3 sequence is 14 residues long. From germline, CDR1 is LGHDT and CDR2 YNNKEL (reference sequence). CDR3 residues: CASSQSDGNQPQHF. Written as DNA, the CDR3 is TGTGCCAGCAGCCAATCGGACGGAAATCAGCCCCAGCATTTT.